The 7 T cell receptor beta chains in this list originate from one sample, sequenced in a study of human T cells and chemical hapten exposure. Documented time point: patch test 2, 6 weeks after DPC sensitization. Treatment reported: therapeutic diphenylcyclopropenone sensitization with weekly scalp DPC. TCRdb reprocessed the RACE reads via MiXCR and lists one record per CDR3 protein. Of just over 350,000 distinct CDR3 sequences detected, about 6% appear once; the ten largest clones hold around 6.1%. The input for sequencing was whole blood, taken in connection with sensitization to the hapten diphenylcyclopropenone (DPC). The receptors were sampled from a woman under 30 with alopecia areata. Some clones in this sample may be carry-over from other donors' samples.

This clonotype was recorded at least ten times. The V gene is TRBV12-3 or TRBV12-4, the J gene TRBJ1-2; TRBD1 might be the D (5 bases). This CDR3 is 13 amino acids long. The V end lost 2 bases, the J end lost 3 bases, and 7 bases lay between the germline ends. CDR3 amino acids: CASSLLGDYGYTF. In DNA form, the CDR3 reads TGTGCCAGCAGTTTACTGGGGGACTATGGCTACACCTTC.

This clonotype has more than one count but fewer than ten. The chain combines TRBV20-1 with TRBJ1-6; D gene unclear. This CDR3 spans 12 amino acids. V lost 0 bases and J lost 8, with 5 bases in between. Germline V gene lookup returns CDR1 DFQATT and CDR2 SNEGSKA (reference sequence). CDR3 protein: CSARDVDSPLHF. The CDR3 DNA reads TGCAGTGCTAGAGATGTTGATTCACCCCTCCACTTT.

This clonotype was seen repeatedly, ten times or more. The chain couples TRBV9 to TRBJ1-2; 7 nucleotides agree with TRBD1. The CDR3 loop spans 13 amino acids. Germline loops: CDR1 SGDLS, CDR2 YYNGEE. The V segment lost 3 bases and the J segment 8 bases; nucleotides outside the gene matches: 7. The CDR3 protein is CASSGGTVGGYTF. Here the CDR3 DNA reads TGTGCCAGCAGCGGAGGGACAGTAGGCGGCTACACCTTC.

The CDR3 is CASSQTAGTGGSTGELFF. CDR3 nucleotide sequence: TGTGCCAGCAGCCAAACGGCCGGGACAGGGGGCAGCACCGGGGAGCTGTTTTTT. The chain uses TRBV4-2 and TRBJ2-2, with 12 bases fitting TRBD1. This CDR3 comprises 18 residues. The V gene's germline CDR1 is LGHNA and CDR2 YNFKEQ. Losses at the gene ends were 2 bases for V and 4 bases for J; bases not matched to a gene: 8.

This clonotype was found many times. The chain carries TRBV7-9 and TRBJ1-1; 9 bases fit TRBD1. This CDR3 is 14 amino acids long. Germline V lookup: CDR1 SEHNR, CDR2 FQNEAQ (reference sequence). V dropped 5 bases and J dropped 3; count of bases not matched to a gene: 4. CDR3 in DNA: TGTGCCAGCAGCCCACAGGGGGCGTACACTGAAGCTTTCTTT. Amino acid sequence: CASSPQGAYTEAFF.

This chain joins TRBV6-6 and TRBJ1-5, with 7 nucleotides matching TRBD1. The CDR3 is 16 amino acids. The J segment lost 4 bases and the V segment lost 5 bases, leaving 11 bases of the junction unmatched. Per the germline V gene, CDR1 is MNHNY and CDR2 is SVGAGI (reference sequence). The CDR3, as DNA: TGTGCCAGCAGTGGTACAGGGGAGCGGGCGAATCAGCCCCAGCATTTT. It codes for CASSGTGERANQPQHF.

This clonotype appeared many times. This chain connects TRBV20-1 to TRBJ1-3; a possible D gene is TRBD1 (6 bases). Deletions cut 5 bases from V and 0 bases from J, with 20 bases between. The CDR3 loop spans 17 amino acids. The germline CDR1 and CDR2 sequences are DFQATT and SNEGSKA (reference sequence). The CDR3 bases are TGCAGTGCTCAGGGGTCGGGAGCCGATAGCTCTGGAAACACCATATATTTT. Protein sequence: CSAQGSGADSSGNTIYF.